This is a list of T cell receptor beta chains from one sample in a study of shared clonotypes between healthy human individuals. Sequencing used immunoSEQ multiplex PCR; TCRdb keeps in-frame clones, though not all of them. Of about 2 million clones listed, about 95% are singletons. Input material: naive CD4+ T cells sorted from blood. These receptors came from a man aged 18 to 29 in good health. Both conserved end residues are part of each CDR3. A D gene is named only where the DNA matches it firmly. The size of a clone is reported for some rows only, either as once, few or many, or as a class for expanded clones.

>TRBV5-1|-|TRBJ2-7|TRBD1
TGCGCCAGCAGCCCCCGACAGGGGGTCTCCTACGAGCAGTACTTC
CASSPRQGVSYEQYF
>TRBV15|-|TRBJ2-5|-
TGTGCCACCAGCAGAGATATGGGCCAGGGAGGAGAGACCCAGTACTTC
CATSRDMGQGGETQYF
>TRBV10-3|-|TRBJ1-3|-
TGTGCCATACGATGGGACACTGGCTCTGGAAACACCATATATTTT
CAIRWDTGSGNTIYF
>TRBV19|-|TRBJ2-6|TRBD1
TGTGCCAGTAGTACCACAGGGGACTCTGGGGCCAACGTCCTGACTTTC
CASSTTGDSGANVLTF
>TRBV10-3|-|TRBJ2-7|-
TGTGCCATCCGGAATACCAACGACGAGCAGTACTTC
CAIRNTNDEQYF
>TRBV27|-|TRBJ2-2|-
TGTGCCAGCAGCCAAGAAGGGGCTAGCGTAGCCGGGGAGCTGTTTTTT
CASSQEGASVAGELFF
>TRBV5-8|-|TRBJ1-2|TRBD1
TGTGCCAGCACCCGGGACAGGGTGTATGGCTACACCTTC
CASTRDRVYGYTF
>TRBV10-2|once|TRBJ1-3|-
TGCGCCAGCAGAATGATGAACACCATATATTTT
CASRMMNTIYF
>TRBV30|once|TRBJ1-5|-
TGTGCCTGGCAGGGCGGCATGGGCAATCAGCCCCAGCATTTT
CAWQGGMGNQPQHF
>TRBV5-1|-|TRBJ1-2|TRBD1
TGCGCCAGCAGCCTATCCACAGGGGTCGGAGGCTACACCTTC
CASSLSTGVGGYTF
>TRBV19|-|TRBJ1-2|-
TGTGCCAGTAGTATAGATGGACTCTATGGCTACACCTTC
CASSIDGLYGYTF
>TRBV19|-|TRBJ2-5|TRBD2
TGTGCCAGTAGTATAGTCACTAGCGAAAACCAAGAGACCCAGTACTTC
CASSIVTSENQETQYF
>TRBV7-8|-|TRBJ1-5|-
TGTGCCAGCAGCCATACTAGTCAGGGAAAAACTCAGCCCCAGCATTTT
CASSHTSQGKTQPQHF
>TRBV6-1|-|TRBJ1-4|-
TGTGCCAGCAGTGAGTCAGGGGCAACTAATGAAAAACTGTTTTTT
CASSESGATNEKLFF
>TRBV11-1|-|TRBJ2-7|-
TGTGCCAGCAGCTTAGGAGACATCAACTACGAGCAGTACTTC
CASSLGDINYEQYF
>TRBV6-5|-|TRBJ1-6|-
TGTGCCACCAGGACCCAGGGCGGTAATTCACCCCTCCACTTT
CATRTQGGNSPLHF
>TRBV6-5|-|TRBJ1-1|-
TGTGCCAGCAGTTACAACCCTTGGTCGAACACTGAAGCTTTCTTT
CASSYNPWSNTEAFF
>TRBV19|-|TRBJ2-2|TRBD1
TGTGCCAGTAGGTGGGAACAGGGGACCGGGGAGCTGTTTTTT
CASRWEQGTGELFF
>TRBV30|-|TRBJ1-4|-
TGTGCCTGGAGTTCGCGGGGGATGGCTAATGAAAAACTGTTTTTT
CAWSSRGMANEKLFF
>TRBV18|-|TRBJ1-2|-
TGTGCCAGCTCACCACCTGACGGAAACATCTATGGCTACACCTTC
CASSPPDGNIYGYTF
>TRBV7-9|-|TRBJ2-5|-
TGTGCCAGCAGCTTATCGGAAATCCAAGAGACCCAGTACTTC
CASSLSEIQETQYF
>TRBV27|-|TRBJ2-7|-
TGTGCCAGCAGTCTACCCCCAAGGAGGTTGACCTACGAGCAGTACTTC
CASSLPPRRLTYEQYF
>TRBV10-3|once|TRBJ2-2|-
TGTGCCATCAGTGATGAAGGCCTCGGGTTCCGGGAGCTGTTTTTT
CAISDEGLGFRELFF
>TRBV28|-|TRBJ1-5|-
TGTGCCAGCAGTTTCCGGCGCAATCAGCCCCAGCATTTT
CASSFRRNQPQHF
>TRBV7-2|-|TRBJ1-5|-
TGTGCCAGCAGCTTAAGTCCCAATCAGCCCCAGCATTTT
CASSLSPNQPQHF
>TRBV6-5|-|TRBJ2-3|-
TGTGCCAGCAGACACCCTTCTGCAGATACGCAGTATTTT
CASRHPSADTQYF